The 13 T cell receptor beta chains listed next were all sequenced from one sample in a study of CD8+ T cells in alopecia areata. cDNA prepared by RNA extraction and subsequent reverse transcription served as the template for sequencing. Assay: immunoSEQ multiplex PCR; the TCRdb copy retains only in-frame clones and omits some. Found here are nearly 110,000 clones, over 80% of them singletons; the top ten hold roughly a quarter. Treatment defined: oral pan-JAK inhibitor, 5-10 mg twice daily. The sample consisted of CD8+ T cells sorted from blood, taken at week 24, from a patient treated with tofacitinib. The receptor source for this set is a human donor with alopecia areata.

This chain uses TRBV29-1 with TRBJ2-3, with 13 bases lining up with TRBD2. This CDR3 region has 14 residues. Looked up from germline, CDR1 is SQVTM and CDR2 is ANQGSEA. Trimming took 4 bases from V and 3 from J; bases not matched to a gene: 1. CDR3 sequence reads: CSVGTSGGTDTQYF. CDR3 DNA sequence: TGCAGCGTTGGGACTAGCGGGGGAACAGATACGCAGTATTTT.

V is TRBV2 and J is TRBJ2-3, with D possibly matching TRBD1 (6 bases). Trimming removed 5 bases from V and 0 bases from J, with 27 bases in between. Per the germline V gene, CDR1 is SNHLY and CDR2 is FYNNEI. The CDR3 spans 20 residues. CDR3 residues: CASSLPPGQRLLGSTDTQYF. In DNA form, the CDR3 reads TGTGCCAGCAGTTTGCCACCGGGACAACGTCTCCTAGGCAGCACAGATACGCAGTATTTT.

This rearrangement joins TRBV4-2 to TRBJ2-1; D is undetermined. Trimming stripped 0 bases from V and 10 bases from J, with 10 bases between. This CDR3 has 13 amino acids. Germline CDR1 is LGHNA and CDR2 is YNFKEQ. This CDR3 is CASSQEIAREQFF. The CDR3 DNA reads TGTGCCAGCAGCCAAGAAATAGCCCGCGAGCAGTTCTTC.

The chain uses TRBV13 and TRBJ2-1, with 10 bases lining up with TRBD1. Germline V gene sequence: CDR1 PRHDT, CDR2 FYEKMQ (reference sequence). The CDR3 spans 17 residues. J gave up 2 bases and V 5 bases, and 9 bases lay outside the gene matches. The CDR3 nucleotides are TGTGCCAGCAGCCCGCAGGGGGACAGGGGAACCTACAATGAGCAGTTCTTC. Its protein product is CASSPQGDRGTYNEQFF.

The chain has TRBV29-1 and TRBJ2-3; no definite D call. Germline CDR1 and CDR2: SQVTM and ANQGSEA. V lost 6 bases and J 3 bases, leaving 7 bases between the germline ends. The length of the CDR3 is 11 residues. CDR3 in DNA: TGCAGCGTAGACCTAACAGATACGCAGTATTTT. Amino acids: CSVDLTDTQYF.

The rearrangement links TRBV19 to TRBJ1-1; D perhaps matches TRBD1 (5 bases). V gave up 5 bases and J gave up 1 base, with 11 bases separating them. The CDR3 totals 14 residues. Germline values: CDR1 LNHDA, CDR2 SQIVND (reference sequence). This CDR3 reads CASSALGGNTEAFF. For the CDR3, the DNA is TGTGCCAGTAGTGCCCTGGGGGGGAACACTGAAGCTTTCTTT.

The chain couples TRBV27 to TRBJ2-1, with 9 bases identical to TRBD2. The CDR3 has 16 residues. Germline lookup yields CDR1 MNHEY and CDR2 SMNVEV (reference sequence). The V gene end was trimmed by 9 bases and the J gene end by 0 bases; junction bases not matched to a gene: 9. The CDR3: CASGKHSGSSYNEQFF. The CDR3 DNA reads TGTGCCAGTGGAAAACATAGCGGGAGCTCCTACAATGAGCAGTTCTTC.

J is TRBJ2-7 and V is TRBV7-9; the D is unclear. CDR3 size: 13 residues. The V gene's germline CDR1 is SEHNR and CDR2 FQNEAQ (reference sequence). Trimming shortened V by 8 bases and J by 7 bases, and 18 bases separated the two germline ends. The CDR3 nucleotides are TGTGCCAGCCTACACTCCATGGGCGGTGAGCAGTACTTC. The encoded protein is CASLHSMGGEQYF.

The rearrangement links TRBV7-9 to TRBJ1-1; no clear D. This CDR3 contains 12 residues. With 5 bases removed from V and 8 bases from J, the gap between germline ends came to 12 bases. From germline, CDR1 is SEHNR and CDR2 FQNEAQ (reference sequence). CDR3 DNA sequence: TGTGCCAGCAGCCTCCGCCAATCGGAAGCTTTCTTT. Encoded protein: CASSLRQSEAFF.

The chain joins TRBV28 to TRBJ2-7, with TRBD1 as a possible D gene (6 bases). Germline-derived CDR1 and CDR2 are MDHEN and SYDVKM. This CDR3 comprises 13 residues. Deletions cut 3 bases from V and 2 bases from J, with 8 bases between. Here the CDR3 reads CASSFQGTYEQYF. CDR3 bases: TGTGCCAGCAGTTTTCAGGGGACCTACGAGCAGTACTTC. The full variable domain, in which reference TRBV28 and TRBJ2-7 provide the parts outside the CDR3, is DVKVTQSSRYLVKRTGEKVFLECVQDMDHENMFWYRQDPGLGLRLIYFSYDVKMKEKGDIPEGYSVSREKKERFSLILESASTNQTSMYLCASSFQGTYEQYFGPGTRLTVT.

V is TRBV27 and J is TRBJ2-2; D possibly corresponds to TRBD1 (5 bases). There are 15 residues in the CDR3. Between the trimmed V and J ends, which lost 1 base and 6 bases, there was a span of 12 bases. CDR1 MNHEY and CDR2 SMNVEV come from the germline V gene (reference sequence). CDR3 sequence: CASSLFGRVAGELFF. The CDR3 region has the DNA TGTGCCAGCAGTTTATTCGGCAGGGTCGCCGGGGAGCTGTTTTTT.

This clone was observed a few times. This rearrangement joins TRBV21-1 to TRBJ2-7; the tabulated D call, TRBD2, remains unverified against the DNA. TRBV21-1 is given as a pseudogene. The CDR3 runs 14 residues. The CDR3 DNA reads TGTGCCAGCAGCAAAAAGTTCGGGGGGACCGAGCAGTACTTC. It specifies CASSKKFGGTEQYF.

This sequence joins TRBV28 and TRBJ2-1; 8 bases line up with TRBD1. The ends lost 2 bases at V and 9 bases at J; junction bases unmatched: 9. The CDR3 loop spans 15 amino acids. Looked up from germline, CDR1 is MDHEN and CDR2 is SYDVKM. DNA for the CDR3: TGTGCCAGCAGTTTAAGGGACAGGATTCCCCGTGAGCAGTTCTTC. Its translation: CASSLRDRIPREQFF.